These 29 T cell receptor beta chains originate from one sample sequenced in a study of T cells after yellow fever vaccination. MiXCR, applied by TCRdb to the 5' RACE reads, yields one record per CDR3 protein. The data show approximately 610,000 distinct CDR3 sequences, less than 20% seen once. The sequencing here drew on PBMCs, taken 5 to 6 days after the first yellow fever vaccination. All receptors come from a man aged 18 to 35 who received the YFV17D yellow fever vaccine.

This clonotype has a count of ten or more. This chain joins TRBV29-1 and TRBJ2-1, with D possibly called TRBD1 or TRBD2 (5 bases each). Looked up from germline, CDR1 is SQVTM and CDR2 is ANQGSEA. The length of the CDR3 is 15 residues. V dropped 3 bases and J dropped 0 bases, with 12 bases sitting between them. The DNA for the CDR3 is TGCAGCGTTGAGGGGGAACAGAGCTCCTACAATGAGCAGTTCTTC. This gives the protein CSVEGEQSSYNEQFF.

The chain links TRBV20-1 to TRBJ2-7; no definite D call. CDR1 and CDR2 from the germline V gene are DFQATT and SNEGSKA (reference sequence). V dropped 6 bases and J dropped 0 bases, with 15 bases sitting between them. This CDR3 region has 14 residues. The DNA for the CDR3 is TGCAGTGCGACTCCACGACCGGGCTCCTACGAGCAGTACTTC. It translates to CSATPRPGSYEQYF.

The V and J genes are TRBV3-1 and TRBJ2-1; D is uncertain. Germline CDR1 and CDR2: LGHDT and YNNKEL (reference sequence). Trimming left V 1 base short and J 16 bases short, with 11 bases between. The CDR3 is 11 residues long. The CDR3 spells CASSQGPVPFF. The CDR3, as DNA: TGTGCCAGCAGCCAAGGCCCCGTCCCCTTCTTC.

This clonotype was counted only a few times. DNA for the CDR3: TGCAGTCAGGGCGGTGTAGGCACAGATACGCAGTATTTT. This gives the protein CSQGGVGTDTQYF. The rearrangement joins TRBV20-1 to TRBJ2-3, with D perhaps matching TRBD1 (5 bases). With 8 bases removed from V and 1 base from J, the gap between germline ends came to 13 bases. Germline values: CDR1 DFQATT, CDR2 SNEGSKA (reference sequence). The CDR3 is 13 residues long.

This rearrangement joins TRBV6-5 to TRBJ2-7, with TRBD1 identical over 7 bases. The ends lost 1 base at V and 5 bases at J; junction bases unmatched: 8. The germline V gene has CDR1 MNHEY and CDR2 SVGAGI. The CDR3 has 15 residues. CDR3 coding DNA: TGTGCCAGCAGTTACTTAGGGGGCGCTTTTGACGAGCAGTACGTC. Residues: CASSYLGGAFDEQYV.

The chain uses TRBV5-1 and TRBJ2-1; D might be TRBD2 (5 bases). Between the trimmed V and J ends, which lost 6 bases and 6 bases, there was a span of 19 bases. The length of the CDR3 is 15 residues. Per germline, CDR1 SGHRS and CDR2 YFSETQ. As DNA, the CDR3 is TGCGCCAGCACCCAACTGGCGGGCCCCCGCAATGAGCAGTTCTTC. As protein: CASTQLAGPRNEQFF. Full variable domain (remainder filled in from reference TRBV5-1 and TRBJ2-1): KAGVTQTPRYLIKTRGQQVTLSCSPISGHRSVSWYQQTPGQGLQFLFEYFSETQRNKGNFPGRFSGRQFSNSRSEMNVSTLELGDSALYLCASTQLAGPRNEQFFGPGTRLTVL.

There are a few counts of this clonotype. V is TRBV24-1 and J is TRBJ1-1; D not resolved. Trimming removed 5 bases at V and 0 bases at J, with 9 bases between. The germline gives CDR1 KGHDR, CDR2 SFDVKD. This CDR3 has 14 residues. As DNA, the CDR3 is TGTGCCACCAGTGTAGGCAGAATGAACACTGAAGCTTTCTTT. This encodes CATSVGRMNTEAFF.

This clonotype was observed a few times. The rearrangement joins TRBV28 to TRBJ1-2; no clear D. Trimming left V 6 bases short and J 8 bases short, with 19 bases between. CDR1 is MDHEN and CDR2 is SYDVKM in the germline V gene. This CDR3 region has 14 residues. Here the CDR3 reads CASRPESSRRGYTF. CDR3 bases: TGTGCCAGCAGGCCTGAGTCCTCTCGGAGGGGCTACACCTTC.

The chain combines TRBV7-3 with TRBJ2-1; TRBD2 aligns across 13 bases. The germline CDR1 and CDR2 sequences are SGHTA and FQGTGA. Trimming at V came to 4 bases and at J to 8 bases, leaving 5 bases not matched to a gene. The CDR3 is 15 amino acids. The CDR3 DNA reads TGTGCCAGCAGCTCGGGACTAGCGGGGCCCGATGAGCAGTTCTTC. Protein: CASSSGLAGPDEQFF. Combining the CDR3 with reference TRBV7-3 and TRBJ2-1 gives the whole variable domain GAGVSQTPSNKVTEKGKYVELRCDPISGHTALYWYRQSLGQGPEFLIYFQGTGAADDSGLPNDRFFAVRPEGSVSTLKIQRTERGDSAVYLCASSSGLAGPDEQFFGPGTRLTVL.

V and J are TRBV2 and TRBJ2-3; D unresolved. V was trimmed by 7 bases and J by 4 bases, leaving 12 bases between them. The CDR3 sequence is 13 residues long. Germline-derived CDR1 and CDR2 are SNHLY and FYNNEI. The CDR3 region is CASNPGRADTQYF. CDR3 nucleotides: TGTGCCAGCAACCCCGGACGTGCAGATACGCAGTATTTT.

This chain joins TRBV24-1 and TRBJ2-5, with no clear D. The V end lost 2 bases, the J end lost 1 base, and 16 bases lay between the germline ends. The CDR3 totals 17 residues. Germline CDR1 and CDR2: KGHDR and SFDVKD. The CDR3 reads CATSDSSPRDGQETQYF. CDR3 sequence (DNA): TGTGCCACCAGTGATTCCAGCCCCAGAGACGGCCAAGAGACCCAGTACTTC.

This clonotype was seen a few times. V usage is TRBV29-1 and J usage is TRBJ2-5; 10 bases are a match to TRBD1. Trimming took 4 bases from V and 5 from J; bases not matched to a gene: 7. The CDR3 is made up of 14 amino acids. Germline V gene sequence: CDR1 SQVTM, CDR2 ANQGSEA. DNA for the CDR3: TGCAGCGTTGGGGGGGACAGGGGCGGGGAGACCCAGTACTTC. This codes for CSVGGDRGGETQYF.

The V and J genes are TRBV6-5 and TRBJ1-6; D is perhaps TRBD1 (6 bases). Trimming stripped 0 bases from V and 7 bases from J, with 16 bases between. Germline CDR1 is MNHEY and CDR2 is SVGAGI. This CDR3 spans 17 amino acids. The CDR3 sequence is CASSYSVGGLLNSPLHF. In DNA, the CDR3 is TGTGCCAGCAGTTACTCTGTGGGGGGCCTACTCAATTCACCCCTCCACTTT.

This CDR3 is CSAPGFWPGQGDPYEQYV. Written as DNA, the CDR3 is TGCAGCGCCCCCGGCTTTTGGCCGGGACAGGGGGACCCCTACGAGCAGTACGTC. The J gene is TRBJ2-7, the V gene TRBV29-1, with 11 bases aligning to TRBD1. Germline V gene lookup returns CDR1 SQVTM and CDR2 ANQGSEA. There are 18 residues in the CDR3. With V trimmed by 7 bases and J by 2 bases, 19 bases remained unmatched.

This clonotype came up a few times. The chain is built from TRBV5-1 and TRBJ1-1; TRBD1 matches 8 bases. Germline CDR1 SGHRS, CDR2 YFSETQ. Trimming took 3 bases from V and 1 from J; bases not matched to a gene: 8. The CDR3 contains 16 residues. CDR3 nucleotides: TGCGCCAGCAGCTCCAAACCGACAGGGGAGAACACTGAAGCTTTCTTT. Protein product: CASSSKPTGENTEAFF. The variable domain in full, completed from reference TRBV5-1 and TRBJ1-1, reads KAGVTQTPRYLIKTRGQQVTLSCSPISGHRSVSWYQQTPGQGLQFLFEYFSETQRNKGNFPGRFSGRQFSNSRSEMNVSTLELGDSALYLCASSSKPTGENTEAFFGQGTRLTVV.

The gene calls are TRBV5-1 and TRBJ2-3, with 12 bases that match TRBD1. V was clipped by 4 bases and J by 4 bases; unmatched bases: 4. Germline V gives CDR1 SGHRS, CDR2 YFSETQ. The CDR3 is made up of 15 amino acids. The CDR3 DNA sequence: TGCGCCAGCAGCGACCGGGACAGGGGGCCAGATACGCAGTATTTT. This sequence encodes CASSDRDRGPDTQYF.

The table lists this clonotype with a few counts. The chain carries TRBV5-1 and TRBJ1-6; D remains ambiguous. Trimming shortened V by 0 bases and J by 4 bases, and 17 bases separated the two germline ends. Germline CDR1 reads SGHRS; CDR2 reads YFSETQ. This CDR3 region has 18 residues. CDR3 DNA: TGCGCCAGCAGCTTGGTGGGAACCCAGGCAGCTTATAATTCACCCCTCCACTTT. Its translation: CASSLVGTQAAYNSPLHF.

The V gene is TRBV20-1, the J gene TRBJ2-7; 7 bases align to TRBD1. The CDR3 runs to 16 residues. The trim removed 0 bases at V and 4 bases at J, leaving 12 bases unmatched. Germline V gene sequence: CDR1 DFQATT, CDR2 SNEGSKA (reference sequence). In nucleotides, the CDR3 is TGCAGTGCTAGAGATGACTTAAAGGGACAGCAATACGAGCAGTACGTC. Translating it yields CSARDDLKGQQYEQYV.

This clonotype was seen a single time. V gene TRBV15 combines with J gene TRBJ2-3, with D possibly TRBD1 on 6 matching bases. V lost 0 bases, J lost 0 bases, and 13 bases lay in between. Germline values: CDR1 LNHNV, CDR2 YYDKDF (reference sequence). The CDR3 has 17 amino acids. The CDR3 nucleotides read TGTGCCACCAGCAGAGACAACTGGGACAAAAGCACAGATACGCAGTATTTT. Translation gives CATSRDNWDKSTDTQYF.

This clonotype was detected only a few times. One junction end disagrees with the germline gene, perhaps due to a read error. V gene TRBV7-7 combines with J gene TRBJ2-3; TRBD2 matches 8 bases. The CDR3 length is 16 residues. The germline CDR1 and CDR2 sequences are SSHAT and FNYEAQ (reference sequence). The CDR3 coding sequence is TGTGCTAGCAGCTTAGGCAGTAGCGGGGCCACAGATACGCAGTATTTT. It encodes CASSLGSSGATDTQYF.

This clonotype appeared a few times. CDR3 coding DNA: TGTGCCAGCAGGGCGGGGACATCCTCCTACAATGAGCAGTTCTTC. Translated: CASRAGTSSYNEQFF. The chain links TRBV7-3 to TRBJ2-1; D is perhaps TRBD1 or TRBD2 (6 bases each). CDR1 is SGHTA and CDR2 is FQGTGA in the germline V gene. The CDR3 runs to 15 residues. Trimming took off 6 bases at V and 0 bases at J, with 12 bases between the two ends. The full variable domain, in which reference TRBV7-3 and TRBJ2-1 provide the parts outside the CDR3, is GAGVSQTPSNKVTEKGKYVELRCDPISGHTALYWYRQSLGQGPEFLIYFQGTGAADDSGLPNDRFFAVRPEGSVSTLKIQRTERGDSAVYLCASRAGTSSYNEQFFGPGTRLTVL.

The chain joins TRBV10-3 to TRBJ2-7, with no clear D. This CDR3 comprises 12 residues. Germline V lookup: CDR1 ENHRY, CDR2 SYGVKD. V lost 3 bases to trimming and J lost 7 bases, with 10 bases between them. CDR3 in amino acids: CAISDGPWEQYV. CDR3 coding DNA: TGTGCCATCAGTGATGGGCCGTGGGAGCAGTACGTC.

V usage is TRBV28 and J usage is TRBJ1-1; D call uncertain. CDR1 is MDHEN and CDR2 is SYDVKM in the germline V gene. This CDR3 is built from 12 residues. The V end lost 3 bases, the J end lost 5 bases, and 7 bases lay between the germline ends. CDR3 protein: CASSFLVTEAFF. The CDR3, as DNA: TGTGCCAGCAGTTTTTTAGTGACTGAAGCTTTCTTT.

The J gene is TRBJ2-1, the V gene TRBV24-1; possibly TRBD1 for D (5 bases). V lost 2 bases, J lost 0 bases, and 10 bases lay in between. Germline-derived CDR1 and CDR2 are KGHDR and SFDVKD. The CDR3 contains 16 residues. CDR3 coding DNA: TGTGCCACCAGTGATTCCAGGGCAAGCTCCTACAATGAGCAGTTCTTC. Its translation: CATSDSRASSYNEQFF.

The table lists this clonotype with a few counts. V and J are TRBV27 and TRBJ2-5; the D gene is possibly TRBD1 (5 bases). Germline CDR1 reads MNHEY; CDR2 reads SMNVEV (reference sequence). The CDR3 runs to 13 residues. Deletions cut 3 bases from V and 5 bases from J, with 10 bases between. The CDR3 nucleotides are TGTGCCAGCAGTTTTTTAGGGGTCGAGACCCAGTACTTC. This codes for CASSFLGVETQYF.

This clonotype was found a few times. The chain joins TRBV2 to TRBJ1-1, with 7 bases aligning to TRBD1. The CDR3 length is 14 residues. Germline V gives CDR1 SNHLY, CDR2 FYNNEI. The V segment lost 1 base and the J segment 5 bases; nucleotides outside the gene matches: 4. In nucleotides, the CDR3 is TGTGCCAGCAGTGAAGAGGGGGCACGGACTGAAGCTTTCTTT. Translating it yields CASSEEGARTEAFF.

The chain carries TRBV7-2 and TRBJ2-7; no firm D call. Per the germline V gene, CDR1 is SGHTA and CDR2 is FQGNSA. Trimming left V 0 bases short and J 1 base short, with 10 bases between. The CDR3 covers 15 residues. CDR3 sequence (DNA): TGTGCCAGCAGCTTAGCAGAGCAGTTTTCCTACGAGCAGTACTTC. It specifies CASSLAEQFSYEQYF. The variable domain in full, with the rest retrieved from reference TRBV7-2 and TRBJ2-7, is GAGVSQSPSNKVTEKGKDVELRCDPISGHTALYWYRQSLGQGLEFLIYFQGNSAPDKSGLPSDRFSAERTGGSVSTLTIQRTQQEDSAVYLCASSLAEQFSYEQYFGPGTRLTVT.

This clonotype was found a few times. The CDR3 is CASSPLAGDTGELFF. The CDR3 bases are TGTGCCAGCAGTCCCTTGGCGGGGGACACCGGGGAGCTGTTTTTT. This chain links TRBV27 with TRBJ2-2; 7 bases match TRBD2. Per germline, CDR1 MNHEY and CDR2 SMNVEV (reference sequence). V shed 5 bases and J 3 bases; nucleotides not matched to a gene: 6. The CDR3 is 15 amino acids.

V gene TRBV20-1 combines with J gene TRBJ2-3, with TRBD2 identical over 11 bases. Trimming took 5 bases from V and 6 from J; bases not matched to a gene: 7. The germline gives CDR1 DFQATT, CDR2 SNEGSKA (reference sequence). The CDR3 is made up of 14 amino acids. In nucleotides, the CDR3 is TGCAGTGCTCCCCTTAGCGGGGGGGGGGATACGCAGTATTTT. This translates into CSAPLSGGGDTQYF.